Following are 14 T cell receptor beta chains from one sample sequenced in a study of human CD8 memory T cell subsets. Classification as TPEX applied to CCR7+ PD-1+ TIGIT+ early memory CD8+ T cells bearing exhausted-like traits. TCR beta libraries were made by UMI-labeled 5' RACE. TCRdb reprocessed the 5' RACE reads; each CDR3 protein has one entry and no DNA is given. The sample table includes roughly 8,900 distinct CDR3 sequences. Input material: CD8+ T cells from PBMCs. The receptors shown here come from a human donor in good health.

The CDR3 sequence is CSGLQGGLYTGELFF. The chain combines TRBV29-1 with TRBJ2-2; the D call from TCRdb, TRBD2, cannot be confirmed without DNA. In germline, CDR1 is SQVTM, CDR2 ANQGSEA. The CDR3 consists of 15 residues.

The J gene is TRBJ2-3, the V gene TRBV20-1; TCRdb calls TRBD1, which cannot be checked without DNA. Germline V CDR1 and CDR2: DFQATT, SNEGSKA (reference sequence). This CDR3 is 16 amino acids long. The CDR3 reads CSARGHETGQTDTQYF.

This chain connects TRBV19 to TRBJ2-1; TCRdb returns TRBD2, unconfirmable since there is no DNA. The CDR3 contains 16 residues. Germline loops: CDR1 LNHDA, CDR2 SQIVND (reference sequence). The chain's CDR3 is CASRVIASAQYNEQFF.

This clonotype is labeled medium-sized (0.01 to 0.1%) based on frequency. The chain employs TRBV27 and TRBJ1-2; checking the TCRdb D call of TRBD1 is not possible without DNA. This CDR3 contains 14 residues. Germline assignment: CDR1 MNHEY and CDR2 SMNVEV (reference sequence). The CDR3 loop reads CASPPRDRGLGYTF.

J is TRBJ2-7 and V is TRBV7-8. CDR1 and CDR2 (germline): SGHVS, FQNEAQ. The CDR3 loop spans 13 amino acids. The CDR3 spells CASSPGGPYEQYF.

This chain uses TRBV7-7 with TRBJ2-3; TCRdb reports TRBD1, a call that lacks DNA to check it against. This CDR3 is built from 15 residues. In germline, CDR1 is SSHAT, CDR2 FNYEAQ (reference sequence). CDR3 in amino acids: CASSLGTGVTDTQYF.

The rearrangement links TRBV19 to TRBJ1-1. Germline assignment: CDR1 LNHDA and CDR2 SQIVND (reference sequence). The CDR3 contains 14 residues. CDR3 region: CASSKPSWRGEAFF.

The chain has TRBV6-5 and TRBJ2-7. Germline loops: CDR1 MNHEY, CDR2 SVGAGI. The CDR3 is made up of 14 amino acids. CDR3 region: CASSYSTTSYEQYF.

V and J are TRBV27 and TRBJ2-5; TCRdb's D call, TRBD2, is unchecked because there is no DNA. The CDR3 loop spans 17 amino acids. From germline, CDR1 is MNHEY and CDR2 SMNVEV (reference sequence). The CDR3 spells CASSPYRAGLPTGTQYF.

The chain joins TRBV7-7 to TRBJ2-1; the D call from TCRdb, TRBD2, cannot be confirmed without DNA. From germline, CDR1 is SSHAT and CDR2 FNYEAQ (reference sequence). The CDR3 contains 17 residues. Here the CDR3 reads CASSLGVAGFSYNEQFF.

The J gene is TRBJ2-7, the V gene TRBV12-3 or TRBV12-4; TCRdb's D call, TRBD2, is unchecked because there is no DNA. The CDR3 covers 15 residues. CDR3 in amino acids: CASSLRGRAGYEQYF.

The chain links TRBV7-2 to TRBJ2-3. The germline V gene has CDR1 SGHTA and CDR2 FQGNSA. This CDR3 is built from 15 residues. This CDR3 is CASGDSGASTDTQYF.

The CDR3 protein is CASSPTDRNTEAFF. V is TRBV7-9 and J is TRBJ1-1. Germline V CDR1 and CDR2: SEHNR, FQNEAQ (reference sequence). The CDR3 totals 14 residues. Full variable domain (rest looked up from reference TRBV7-9 and TRBJ1-1): DTGVSQNPRHKITKRGQNVTFRCDPISEHNRLYWYRQTLGQGPEFLTYFQNEAQLEKSRLLSDRFSAERPKGSFSTLEIQRTEQGDSAMYLCASSPTDRNTEAFFGQGTRLTVV.

The chain joins TRBV20-1 to TRBJ2-1. CDR1 and CDR2 (germline): DFQATT, SNEGSKA (reference sequence). The CDR3 runs 14 residues. This chain's CDR3 is CSARDLSRDLTQFF.